The 20 T cell receptor beta chains below come from one sample, sequenced in a study of T cell clonality in common variable immunodeficiency. Overall study findings and caveats: Reportedly, TCR beta sequences from common variable immunodeficiency showed fewer deletions and N-nucleotide insertions.

No antigen has been identified for these receptors. Libraries were prepared by immunoSEQ multiplex PCR; TCRdb keeps only in-frame clonotypes and omits some of them. The sample gives about 19,000 clones, none seen only once, and the top ten clones hold about 6.3%. Material: peripheral blood mononuclear cells. These receptor sequences come from a human donor with common variable immunodeficiency.

As to this clone: The read finishes 3 residues shy of the CDR3 end, and the germline J gene is used to complete it. The chain combines TRBV2 with TRBJ2-1; 7 positions match TRBD1. From germline, CDR1 is SNHLY and CDR2 FYNNEI. J was trimmed by 6 bases and V by 10 bases; bases with no gene match: 9. CDR3 size: 13 residues. The CDR3 spells CATRQGLINEQFF. CDR3 bases read: TGTGCCACCCGACAGGGCCTCATCAATGAG.

Notes on this clone: The read ends 3 residues early relative to the CDR3; the germline J gene fills the gap. The rearrangement joins TRBV5-1 to TRBJ1-4; a possible D gene is TRBD1 (6 bases). From germline, CDR1 is SGHRS and CDR2 YFSETQ. V lost 0 bases and J 8 bases, leaving 14 bases between the germline ends. CDR3 length equals 15 residues. The chain's CDR3 is CASSLGLGAGEKLFF. The sequenced CDR3 bases are TGCGCCAGCAGCTTGGGTTTGGGGGCTGGGGAAAAA.

Concerning this clone: The read stops 3 residues short of the end of the CDR3; the missing end is completed from the germline J gene. This chain links TRBV18 with TRBJ2-7, with D maybe TRBD1 (6 bases). In germline, CDR1 is KGHSH, CDR2 LQKENI. Trimming cost V 4 bases and J 5 bases, with 12 bases left between them. The CDR3 length is 13 residues. CDR3 loop: CASSLPSGDEQYF. Partial CDR3 DNA: TGTGCCAGCTCACTCCCCTCAGGGGACGAG. The full variable domain, rest sourced from reference TRBV18 and TRBJ2-7, is NAGVMQNPRHLVRRRGQEARLRCSPMKGHSHVYWYRQLPEEGLKFMVYLQKENIIDESGMPKERFSAEFPKEGPSILRIQQVVRGDSAAYFCASSLPSGDEQYFGPGTRLTVT.

This clone has at least ten counts. With the read ending 3 residues before the CDR3 end, the germline J gene is used to fill in that end. V usage is TRBV18 and J usage is TRBJ2-7; D ambiguous. V gave up 2 bases and J gave up 5 bases, with 4 bases separating them. CDR3 length: 11 amino acids. The germline CDR1 and CDR2 sequences are KGHSH and LQKENI. The CDR3 region is CASSPSDEQYF. Incomplete CDR3 DNA: TGTGCCAGCTCACCATCAGACGAG.

This clone was counted many times. Sequencing ends 3 residues short of the CDR3 end; the germline J gene provides the rest. V gene TRBV18 combines with J gene TRBJ1-1; 7 nucleotides match TRBD1. The germline gives CDR1 KGHSH, CDR2 LQKENI. This CDR3 spans 16 amino acids. The V and J ends lost 3 bases and 1 base, in that order; junction bases with no gene match: 8. The DNA read from the CDR3 is TGTGCCAGCTCACCTAGAGGACAGGACCCGAACACTGAA. This sequence encodes CASSPRGQDPNTE. The entire CDR3 protein is CASSPRGQDPNTEAFF.

This clone is deemed medium-sized. The read ends 3 residues before the CDR3 terminus; that terminus is restored from the germline J gene. This chain joins TRBV4-1 and TRBJ1-4, with a weak D call TRBD1 (6 bases). The CDR3 sequence is 16 residues long. Germline values: CDR1 MGHRA, CDR2 YSYEKL. Trimming cost V 0 bases and J 8 bases, with 16 bases left between them. The sequenced CDR3 bases are TGCGCCAGCAGCCAAGAGGGGGGGGCCTTGGGCGAAAAA. This sequence encodes CASSQEGGALGEK. The full CDR3 is CASSQEGGALGEKLFF.

In its sample, this clone was seen a few times. Read sequence stops 3 residues before the CDR3 end, and the germline J gene provides the missing end. The chain links TRBV6-4 to TRBJ2-3; TRBD2 agrees at 7 bases. The V gene's germline CDR1 is MRHNA and CDR2 SNTAGT. Germline trimming cut 2 bases from V and 2 bases from J; bases unmatched to any gene: 4. The CDR3 covers 15 residues. CDR3: CASSDVAGVTDTQYF. CDR3 bases read: TGTGCCAGCAGTGACGTGGCGGGGGTCACAGATACG.

Comments on this clone: Read sequence stops 3 residues before the CDR3 end, and the germline J gene provides the missing end. The rearrangement joins TRBV19 to TRBJ2-3, with D possibly being TRBD1 (5 bases). This CDR3 spans 14 amino acids. The V gene's germline CDR1 is LNHDA and CDR2 SQIVND (reference sequence). V lost 3 bases and J 1 base, leaving 8 bases between the germline ends. CDR3 amino acids: CASSIAGRTDTQYF. The part of the CDR3 DNA that was read is TGTGCCAGTAGTATCGCAGGGCGCACAGATACG.

This clone was counted only a few times. The CDR3 is cut off 3 residues early in the read; its end comes from the germline J gene. V and J are TRBV7-6 and TRBJ2-3; 9 nucleotides align to TRBD1. CDR3 size: 15 residues. In germline, CDR1 is SGHVS, CDR2 FNYEAQ. The ends lost 6 bases at V and 5 bases at J; junction bases unmatched: 9. This CDR3 is CASSLQGAWEDTQYF. CDR3 DNA, as far as it was read: TGTGCCAGCAGTTTACAGGGGGCGTGGGAAGATACG. Full variable domain (rest looked up from reference TRBV7-6 and TRBJ2-3): GAGVSQSPRYKVTKRGQDVALRCDPISGHVSLYWYRQALGQGPEFLTYFNYEAQQDKSGLPNDRFSAERPEGSISTLTIQRTEQRDSAMYRCASSLQGAWEDTQYFGPGTRLTVL.

This clone has a count of ten or more. From the germline J gene comes the end of the CDR3, since the read stops 3 residues before it. The gene calls are TRBV5-1 and TRBJ2-3; 9 nucleotides agree with TRBD1. CDR1 and CDR2 (germline): SGHRS, YFSETQ. The length of the CDR3 is 15 residues. Trimming at V came to 2 bases and at J to 5 bases, leaving 6 bases not matched to a gene. The covered CDR3 bases are TGCGCCAGCAGCTTACTTCCGGACAGGGGAGATACG. As protein: CASSLLPDRGDT. The whole CDR3 sequence is CASSLLPDRGDTQYF.

The DNA read from the CDR3 is TGTGCCAGCCGAGGTAGCGGCTACGAG. The encoded protein is CASRGSGYE. The CDR3 as a whole reads CASRGSGYEQYF. This chain joins TRBV7-9 and TRBJ2-7; D might be TRBD2 (6 bases). The read finishes 3 residues shy of the CDR3 end, and the germline J gene is used to complete it. Trimming shortened V by 8 bases and J by 3 bases, and 11 bases separated the two germline ends. Per germline, CDR1 SEHNR and CDR2 FQNEAQ (reference sequence). This CDR3 contains 12 residues.

This clone was recorded a few times. The CDR3 end is not reached by the read, which stops 3 residues before it; the germline J gene fills it in. The chain uses TRBV6-2 or TRBV6-3 and TRBJ2-7; TRBD1 aligns across 7 bases. Losses at the gene ends were 5 bases for V and 6 bases for J; bases not matched to a gene: 7. Germline CDR1 MNHEY, CDR2 SVGEGT. The length of the CDR3 is 13 residues. The CDR3 protein is CASSTGEKSEQYF. The sequenced part of the CDR3 DNA is TGTGCCAGCAGTACAGGGGAAAAGAGCGAG.

Concerning this clone itself: The DNA ends 3 residues before the CDR3 does, and the rest of the CDR3 is filled in from the germline J gene. The J gene is TRBJ1-5, the V gene TRBV30; D is undetermined. Looked up from germline, CDR1 is GTSNPN and CDR2 is SVGIG (reference sequence). Trimming took off 2 bases at V and 6 bases at J, with 17 bases between the two ends. The CDR3 has 15 residues. The DNA read from the CDR3 is TGTGCCTGGAGTCGAGGGCAGAACTCGCGTCAGCCC. It is translated as CAWSRGQNSRQP. The whole CDR3 region reads CAWSRGQNSRQPQHF.

This clone was seen only a few times. The covered CDR3 bases are TGTGCCTGGAGTGTAGGGCAGGGGAAAAGCTACGAG. Translated, it gives CAWSVGQGKSYE. The complete CDR3 protein is CAWSVGQGKSYEQYF. The V and J genes are TRBV30 and TRBJ2-7; a possible D gene is TRBD1 (6 bases). The sequence runs out 3 residues before the end of the CDR3; the remainder is reconstructed from the germline J gene. Per germline, CDR1 GTSNPN and CDR2 SVGIG (reference sequence). The CDR3 consists of 15 residues. Trimming shortened V by 0 bases and J by 3 bases, and 15 bases separated the two germline ends.

This clone appeared many times. Sequencing ends 3 residues short of the CDR3 end; the germline J gene provides the rest. The genes are TRBV11-2 and TRBJ1-2; D remains unclear. V was shortened by 0 bases and J by 4 bases, with 6 bases between the two germline ends. CDR3 length: 13 amino acids. Germline V gives CDR1 SGHAT, CDR2 FQNNGV. CDR3 bases read: TGTGCCAGCAGCTTAGACCCAGGCTATGGC. Translated: CASSLDPGYG. The whole CDR3 is CASSLDPGYGYTF.

The sample holds a few counts of this clone. Read data end 3 residues before the CDR3 end; the end is taken from the germline J gene. The chain joins TRBV6-2 or TRBV6-3 to TRBJ1-1, with TRBD1 matching over 7 bases. V lost 2 bases to trimming and J lost 1 base; unmatched junction nucleotides: 10. The germline gives CDR1 MNHEY, CDR2 SVGEGT. The CDR3 loop spans 17 amino acids. CDR3: CASSYPRQGVGNTEAFF. Incomplete CDR3 DNA: TGTGCCAGCAGTTACCCTCGACAGGGTGTGGGGAACACTGAA.

This clone appeared a few times. With the read ending 3 residues before the CDR3 end, the germline J gene is used to fill in that end. The J gene is TRBJ1-1, the V gene TRBV7-9; D is uncertain. This CDR3 is built from 10 residues. Germline CDR1 is SEHNR and CDR2 is FQNEAQ (reference sequence). The sequenced CDR3 bases are TGTGCCAGCACCCCCCCCGGA. It codes for CASTPPG. The CDR3, in full, reads CASTPPGAFF. The complete variable domain, with remaining parts taken from reference TRBV7-9 and TRBJ1-1, reads DTGVSQNPRHKITKRGQNVTFRCDPISEHNRLYWYRQTLGQGPEFLTYFQNEAQLEKSRLLSDRFSAERPKGSFSTLEIQRTEQGDSAMYLCASTPPGAFFGQGTRLTVV.

This clone occurred many times. The CDR3 end lies 3 residues beyond the end of the read and is filled in from the germline J gene. The rearrangement joins TRBV10-3 to TRBJ2-2; TRBD2 might be the D (6 bases). The CDR3 has 15 residues. V lost 3 bases to trimming and J lost 1 base, with 9 bases between them. Germline V CDR1 and CDR2: ENHRY, SYGVKD. The part of the CDR3 DNA that was read is TGTGCCATCAGTGATGCGGGATTGAACACCGGGGAG. Its translation is CAISDAGLNTGE. The whole CDR3 region reads CAISDAGLNTGELFF.

A few counts support this clone. Germline is not matched at one junction end, which may reflect a read error. The CDR3 region is CASSEGPWRGSSDGYTF. Incomplete CDR3 DNA: TGTGCCAGCAGCGAAGGTCCGTGGCGGGGGAGTAGTGATGGC. The chain carries TRBV6-1 and TRBJ1-2, with D perhaps TRBD1 (5 bases). The CDR3 goes on 3 residues after the read ends, and that part is filled in from the germline J gene. Germline assignment: CDR1 MNHNS and CDR2 SASEGT. The CDR3 is made up of 17 amino acids.

A note on this clone: With the read ending 3 residues before the CDR3 end, the germline J gene is used to fill in that end. The chain joins TRBV2 to TRBJ2-5, with D hard to call. Per germline, CDR1 SNHLY and CDR2 FYNNEI. V lost 6 bases to trimming and J lost 5 bases, with 10 bases between them. CDR3 size: 12 residues. The CDR3 is CASRLMVETQYF. CDR3 bases read: TGTGCCAGCAGACTAATGGTGGAGACC.